This T cell receptor (beta chain) was recovered during a study of blood T cells in healthy people across ages. Broader study findings: Naive CD4+ cell counts and diversity both ran higher in long-lived than in aged donors.

Concerning this clonotype: The antigen remains undetermined.

The CDR3 spans 12 residues. Germline trimming cut 2 bases from V and 6 bases from J; bases unmatched to any gene: 1. Germline V lookup: CDR1 GTSNPN, CDR2 SVGIG (reference sequence). Sample-barcoded 5' priming and a J-beta primer mix drove a second PCR of 7 to 11 cycles. MiXCR, applied by TCRdb to the 5' RACE reads, yields one record per CDR3 protein. The sample consists of around 1,500,000 distinct CDR3 sequences, 42% of them appearing once. This TCR was sampled from a woman aged 18-29 years in good health. Specimen: blood. The chain joins TRBV30 to TRBJ2-3; 8 bases align to TRBD2. The CDR3 reads CAWSRLADTQYF. The CDR3 DNA sequence: TGTGCCTGGAGTAGACTAGCGGATACGCAGTATTTT. Drawing the rest from reference TRBV30 and TRBJ2-3, the complete variable domain is SQTIHQWPATLVQPVGSPLSLECTVEGTSNPNLYWYRQAAGRGLQLLFYSVGIGQISSEVPQNLSASRPQDRQFILSSKKLLLSDSGFYLCAWSRLADTQYFGPGTRLTVL.